Each of the 22 T cell receptor beta chains below was sequenced from the same sample in a study of human T cells and chemical hapten exposure. TCRdb itself ran the RACE reads through MiXCR, one entry per CDR3 protein. The data contain around 300,000 distinct CDR3 sequences, around 5.5% of them seen just once; the ten biggest clones take up over 7%. This sample's time point: pre-sensitization, week 0. Sample treatment: therapeutic diphenylcyclopropenone sensitization with weekly scalp DPC. The source was whole blood, collected in connection with sensitization to the hapten diphenylcyclopropenone (DPC). These receptors all come from a woman younger than 30 with alopecia areata. Some clones in this sample may be carry-over from other donors' samples.

This clonotype was picked up many times. This rearrangement joins TRBV12-3 or TRBV12-4 to TRBJ1-3; D is ambiguous. The CDR3 consists of 12 residues. Trimming shortened V by 6 bases and J by 4 bases, and 7 bases separated the two germline ends. The CDR3, as DNA: TGTGCCAGCAGCCCAGCCGGAAACACCATATATTTT. Translating gives CASSPAGNTIYF.

The sample holds many counts of this clonotype. The chain carries TRBV4-1 and TRBJ1-2; TRBD1 might be the D (6 bases). Trimming removed 1 base at V and 5 bases at J, with 14 bases between. This CDR3 region has 15 residues. Germline V CDR1 and CDR2: MGHRA, YSYEKL. CDR3 nucleotides: TGCGCCAGCAGCCAAGTATTACAGGGAGGTTATGGCTACACCTTC. Translating it yields CASSQVLQGGYGYTF.

Comments on this clonotype: The junction departs from germline at one end; a sequencing error may be responsible. The chain uses TRBV5-1 and TRBJ1-1; D unresolved. The length of the CDR3 is 14 residues. The germline gives CDR1 SGHRS, CDR2 YFSETQ. The DNA of the CDR3 is TGCGCCGGCAGCTTGAGTCAGGTCGGCACTGAAGCTTTCTTT. Translating gives CAGSLSQVGTEAFF. Based on the CDR3 plus reference TRBV5-1 and TRBJ1-1, the full variable domain is KAGVTQTPRYLIKTRGQQVTLSCSPISGHRSVSWYQQTPGQGLQFLFEYFSETQRNKGNFPGRFSGRQFSNSRSEMNVSTLELGDSALYLCAGSLSQVGTEAFFGQGTRLTVV.

The chain combines TRBV2 with TRBJ2-5, with 9 bases aligning to TRBD1. This CDR3 is 15 amino acids long. The junction had 8 bases not matched to a gene; V was cut back by 7 bases and J by 2 bases. Looked up from germline, CDR1 is SNHLY and CDR2 is FYNNEI. CDR3 residues: CASNRRGTGQETQYF. DNA of the CDR3: TGTGCCAGCAATCGAAGGGGGACAGGGCAAGAGACCCAGTACTTC.

This clonotype was observed at least ten times. The J gene is TRBJ1-2, the V gene TRBV7-3, with 8 bases that match TRBD1. After removal of 6 bases from V and 7 bases from J, the junction contained 7 bases not matched to a gene. This CDR3 has 13 residues. Germline V gene data show CDR1 as SGHTA and CDR2 as FQGTGA. The CDR3 DNA sequence: TGTGCCAGCAGTCCAGGGGGCGCAGCTGGCTACACCTTC. It is translated as CASSPGGAAGYTF. Full variable domain (rest looked up from reference TRBV7-3 and TRBJ1-2): GAGVSQTPSNKVTEKGKYVELRCDPISGHTALYWYRQSLGQGPEFLIYFQGTGAADDSGLPNDRFFAVRPEGSVSTLKIQRTERGDSAVYLCASSPGGAAGYTFGSGTRLTVV.

The chain employs TRBV18 and TRBJ2-1, with D hard to call. The CDR3 is 15 residues long. V lost 4 bases and J lost 3, with 13 bases in between. CDR1 and CDR2 (germline): KGHSH, LQKENI. The CDR3 here is CASSQPGLLYNEQFF. Here the CDR3 DNA reads TGTGCCAGCTCACAGCCGGGCTTACTCTACAATGAGCAGTTCTTC. The full variable domain, in which reference TRBV18 and TRBJ2-1 provide the parts outside the CDR3, is NAGVMQNPRHLVRRRGQEARLRCSPMKGHSHVYWYRQLPEEGLKFMVYLQKENIIDESGMPKERFSAEFPKEGPSILRIQQVVRGDSAAYFCASSQPGLLYNEQFFGPGTRLTVL.

Many counts were recorded for this clonotype. V and J are TRBV10-3 and TRBJ2-3; 9 positions match TRBD1. Germline V CDR1 and CDR2: ENHRY, SYGVKD. Trimming cost V 6 bases and J 2 bases; bases outside gene matches: 9. This CDR3 contains 16 residues. CDR3: CAISDPGTGITDTQYF. Here the CDR3 DNA reads TGTGCCATCAGCGACCCCGGGACAGGGATCACAGATACGCAGTATTTT.

This clonotype has a count of ten or more. The chain is built from TRBV20-1 and TRBJ2-3; a weak D match, TRBD2 (6 bases). This CDR3 is built from 12 residues. Germline V lookup: CDR1 DFQATT, CDR2 SNEGSKA (reference sequence). The V end was cut by 3 bases, the J end by 10 bases, with 14 bases between. For the CDR3, the DNA is TGCAGTGCTAGCCCGACTAGTCGAGCGCAGTATTTT. This translates into CSASPTSRAQYF.

This clonotype was detected many times. The chain uses TRBV13 and TRBJ2-1, with 11 nucleotides matching TRBD2. The J segment lost 6 bases and the V segment lost 4 bases, leaving 5 bases of the junction unmatched. In germline, CDR1 is PRHDT, CDR2 FYEKMQ (reference sequence). This CDR3 is 15 amino acids long. Here the CDR3 DNA reads TGTGCCAGCAGCTCAAGCGGGACTAGCGGCAATGAGCAGTTCTTC. Its protein product is CASSSSGTSGNEQFF.

This clonotype has only a few counts. The chain combines TRBV7-2 with TRBJ2-2; either TRBD1 or TRBD2 may fit D (6 bases each). The V end lost 5 bases, the J end lost 2 bases, and 12 bases lay between the germline ends. This CDR3 is built from 15 residues. The germline CDR1 and CDR2 sequences are SGHTA and FQGNSA. The CDR3 sequence is CASSKGGINTGELFF. The DNA for the CDR3 is TGTGCCAGCAGCAAAGGGGGGATTAACACCGGGGAGCTGTTTTTT. The whole variable domain, filled in from reference TRBV7-2 and TRBJ2-2, reads GAGVSQSPSNKVTEKGKDVELRCDPISGHTALYWYRQSLGQGLEFLIYFQGNSAPDKSGLPSDRFSAERTGGSVSTLTIQRTQQEDSAVYLCASSKGGINTGELFFGEGSRLTVL.

The J gene is TRBJ2-3, the V gene TRBV10-3, with TRBD1 matching over 9 bases. Per the germline V gene, CDR1 is ENHRY and CDR2 is SYGVKD. The CDR3 has 14 residues. V trimming: 9 bases; J trimming: 2 bases; junction bases outside the gene matches: 6. Here the CDR3 DNA reads TGTGCCATACCCGGGACAGGGTTCACAGATACGCAGTATTTT. It specifies CAIPGTGFTDTQYF.

This clonotype came up a few times. The CDR3 spells CASSEVGRAYSNQPQHF. The CDR3 region has the DNA TGTGCCAGCAGTGAAGTCGGAAGGGCTTATAGCAATCAGCCCCAGCATTTT. The chain couples TRBV6-1 to TRBJ1-5; no clear D gene. The germline V gene has CDR1 MNHNS and CDR2 SASEGT. The CDR3 runs to 17 residues. V gave up 1 base and J gave up 0 bases, with 13 bases separating them.

This chain links TRBV20-1 with TRBJ1-1; 7 bases align to TRBD1. V trimming: 4 bases; J trimming: 5 bases; junction bases outside the gene matches: 4. The CDR3 extends over 12 amino acids. Germline loops: CDR1 DFQATT, CDR2 SNEGSKA (reference sequence). This CDR3 reads CSAIRGRTEAFF. CDR3 nucleotides: TGCAGTGCTATAAGGGGGCGGACTGAAGCTTTCTTT.

The chain combines TRBV7-9 with TRBJ1-1; TRBD1 matches at 9 bases. Germline CDR1 reads SEHNR; CDR2 reads FQNEAQ (reference sequence). The junction had 5 bases not matched to a gene; V was cut back by 2 bases and J by 4 bases. The CDR3 covers 15 residues. In nucleotides, the CDR3 is TGTGCCAGCAGCTTACGGGGGACAGGGCCCACTGAAGCTTTCTTT. Encoded protein: CASSLRGTGPTEAFF. Full variable domain (rest looked up from reference TRBV7-9 and TRBJ1-1): DTGVSQNPRHKITKRGQNVTFRCDPISEHNRLYWYRQTLGQGPEFLTYFQNEAQLEKSRLLSDRFSAERPKGSFSTLEIQRTEQGDSAMYLCASSLRGTGPTEAFFGQGTRLTVV.

At least ten counts were recorded for this clonotype. As DNA, the CDR3 is TGTGCCAGCAGCTTGGAACACTATGGCTACACCTTC. Translation gives CASSLEHYGYTF. V and J are TRBV28 and TRBJ1-2; no firm D call. This CDR3 contains 12 residues. V lost 6 bases and J 3 bases, leaving 8 bases between the germline ends. Germline V gene data show CDR1 as MDHEN and CDR2 as SYDVKM.

This clonotype has only a few counts. V is TRBV3-1 and J is TRBJ1-1; D may be TRBD1 (5 bases). V lost 3 bases and J lost 0, with 14 bases in between. The CDR3 is 16 residues long. Germline CDR1 reads LGHDT; CDR2 reads YNNKEL (reference sequence). The CDR3 DNA reads TGTGCCAGCAGCCACCGGGACGCCTATATGAACACTGAAGCTTTCTTT. Translating it yields CASSHRDAYMNTEAFF.

Only a few counts were recorded for this clonotype. This sequence joins TRBV2 and TRBJ2-5; no clear D gene. The CDR3 extends over 16 amino acids. Trimming cost V 5 bases and J 5 bases, with 21 bases left between them. Germline lookup yields CDR1 SNHLY and CDR2 FYNNEI. CDR3 nucleotides: TGTGCCAGCAGTCGAATTGAGGAAGGGCGCCGGGAGACCCAGTACTTC. It is translated as CASSRIEEGRRETQYF.

This clonotype was seen many times. The chain recombines TRBV2 with TRBJ1-4; D gene ambiguous. Germline CDR1 and CDR2: SNHLY and FYNNEI. CDR3 length: 11 amino acids. Trimming removed 4 bases from V and 7 bases from J, with 4 bases in between. This chain's CDR3 is CASSGGEKLFF. The CDR3 DNA sequence: TGTGCCAGCAGTGGTGGTGAAAAACTGTTTTTT.

This clonotype was seen many times. The J gene is TRBJ2-2, the V gene TRBV6-5; the D gene is possibly TRBD1 (6 bases). The CDR3 contains 15 residues. V lost 8 bases to trimming and J lost 5 bases, with 18 bases between them. Germline lookup yields CDR1 MNHEY and CDR2 SVGAGI. CDR3 in amino acids: CASGRTQGPTGELFF. The CDR3 nucleotides read TGTGCCAGCGGCCGGACACAGGGACCAACCGGGGAGCTGTTTTTT.

The rearrangement joins TRBV28 to TRBJ2-7; D unclear. The CDR3 has 13 amino acids. Per the germline V gene, CDR1 is MDHEN and CDR2 is SYDVKM. V was cut by 5 bases and J by 2 bases, with 10 bases left in between. Here the CDR3 reads CASSPRTPYEQYF. The CDR3 DNA reads as TGTGCCAGCAGTCCCCGAACACCCTACGAGCAGTACTTC.

This clonotype was observed at least ten times. CDR3 bases: TGTGCCAGCAGTCCGGGACAGGTTACCTATAATTCACCCCTCCACTTT. This codes for CASSPGQVTYNSPLHF. This chain uses TRBV12-3 or TRBV12-4 with TRBJ1-6, with 8 nucleotides matching TRBD1. The CDR3 runs to 16 residues. The junction had 5 bases not matched to a gene; V was cut back by 5 bases and J by 2 bases.

This clonotype was detected ten times or more. This chain links TRBV28 with TRBJ1-1, with 9 bases fitting TRBD1. Germline lookup yields CDR1 MDHEN and CDR2 SYDVKM. There are 13 residues in the CDR3. The junction had 4 bases not matched to a gene; V was cut back by 6 bases and J by 5 bases. Written as DNA, the CDR3 is TGTGCCAGCAGCTCCGGACAGGGGACTGAAGCTTTCTTT. Its translation: CASSSGQGTEAFF.